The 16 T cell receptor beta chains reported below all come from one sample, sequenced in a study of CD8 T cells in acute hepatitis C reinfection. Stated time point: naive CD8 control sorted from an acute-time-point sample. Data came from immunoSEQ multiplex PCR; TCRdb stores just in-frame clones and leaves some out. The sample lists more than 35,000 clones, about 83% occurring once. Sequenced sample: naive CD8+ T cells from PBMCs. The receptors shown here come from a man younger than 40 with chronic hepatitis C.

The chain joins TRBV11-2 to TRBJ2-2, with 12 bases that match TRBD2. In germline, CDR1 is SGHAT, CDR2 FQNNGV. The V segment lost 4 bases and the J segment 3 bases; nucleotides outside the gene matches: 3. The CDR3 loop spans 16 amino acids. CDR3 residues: CASSSLAGGYTGELFF. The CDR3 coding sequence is TGTGCCAGCAGCTCCCTAGCGGGAGGGTACACCGGGGAGCTGTTTTTT.

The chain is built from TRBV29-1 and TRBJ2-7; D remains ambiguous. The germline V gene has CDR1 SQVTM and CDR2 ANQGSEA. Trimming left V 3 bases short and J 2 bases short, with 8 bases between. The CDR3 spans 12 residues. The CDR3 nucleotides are TGCAGCGTTGAGCTCCAGGCCTACGAGCAGTACTTC. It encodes CSVELQAYEQYF.

The DNA for the CDR3 is TGTGCCAGCAGCTTGGTTACAGGGAGGACTGAAGCTTTCTTT. Its protein product is CASSLVTGRTEAFF. The J gene is TRBJ1-1, the V gene TRBV5-8, with D maybe TRBD1 (6 bases). The germline gives CDR1 SGHTS, CDR2 YDEGEE. The CDR3 is made up of 14 amino acids. V gave up 0 bases and J gave up 5 bases, with 11 bases separating them.

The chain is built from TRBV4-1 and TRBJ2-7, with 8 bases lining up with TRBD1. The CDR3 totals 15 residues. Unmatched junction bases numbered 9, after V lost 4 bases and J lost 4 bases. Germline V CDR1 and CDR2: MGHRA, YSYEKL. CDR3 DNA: TGCGCCAGCAGCCTAGGGACAGGTGATTTTTACGAGCAGTACTTC. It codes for CASSLGTGDFYEQYF.

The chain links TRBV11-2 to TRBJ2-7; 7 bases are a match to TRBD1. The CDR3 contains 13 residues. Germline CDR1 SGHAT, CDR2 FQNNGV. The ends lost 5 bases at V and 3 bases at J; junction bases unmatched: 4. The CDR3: CASSPGTVYEQYF. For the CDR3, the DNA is TGTGCCAGCAGCCCTGGGACAGTCTACGAGCAGTACTTC.

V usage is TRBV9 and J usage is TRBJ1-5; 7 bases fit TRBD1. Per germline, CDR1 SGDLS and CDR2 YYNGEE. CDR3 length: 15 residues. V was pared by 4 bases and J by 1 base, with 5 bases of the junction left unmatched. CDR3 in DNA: TGTGCCAGCAGCCCTCAGGGGGGAAGCAATCAGCCCCAGCATTTT. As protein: CASSPQGGSNQPQHF.

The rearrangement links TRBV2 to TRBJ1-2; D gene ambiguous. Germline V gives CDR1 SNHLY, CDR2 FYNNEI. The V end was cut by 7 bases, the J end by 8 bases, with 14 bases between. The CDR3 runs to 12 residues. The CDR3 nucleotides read TGTGCCAGCATGCTAGCCGATAGGGGCTACACCTTC. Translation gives CASMLADRGYTF.

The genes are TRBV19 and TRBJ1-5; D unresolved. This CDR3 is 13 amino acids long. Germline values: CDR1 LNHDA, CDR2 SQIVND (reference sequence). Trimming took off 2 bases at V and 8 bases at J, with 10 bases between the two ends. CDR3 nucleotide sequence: TGTGCCAGTAGTATAATCCCGGGAGAGCCCCAGCATTTT. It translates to CASSIIPGEPQHF.

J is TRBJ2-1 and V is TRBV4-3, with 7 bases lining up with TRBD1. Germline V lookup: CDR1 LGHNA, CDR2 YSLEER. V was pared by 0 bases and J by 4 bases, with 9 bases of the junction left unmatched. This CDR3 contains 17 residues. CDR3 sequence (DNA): TGCGCCAGCAGCCAAGATGGGACCCCAGGGGGTTACAATGAGCAGTTCTTC. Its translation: CASSQDGTPGGYNEQFF.

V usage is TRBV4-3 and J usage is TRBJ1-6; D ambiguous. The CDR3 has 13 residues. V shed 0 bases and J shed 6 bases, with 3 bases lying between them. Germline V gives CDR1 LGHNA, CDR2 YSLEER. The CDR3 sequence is CASSQEGNSPLHF. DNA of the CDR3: TGCGCCAGCAGCCAAGAGGGTAATTCACCCCTCCACTTT.

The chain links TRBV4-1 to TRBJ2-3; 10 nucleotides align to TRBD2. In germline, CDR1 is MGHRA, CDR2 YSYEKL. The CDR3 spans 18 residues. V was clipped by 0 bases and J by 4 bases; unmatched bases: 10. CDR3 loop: CASSQDPPSGSTADTQYF. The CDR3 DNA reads TGCGCCAGCAGCCAAGATCCCCCTAGCGGGAGTACCGCAGATACGCAGTATTTT.

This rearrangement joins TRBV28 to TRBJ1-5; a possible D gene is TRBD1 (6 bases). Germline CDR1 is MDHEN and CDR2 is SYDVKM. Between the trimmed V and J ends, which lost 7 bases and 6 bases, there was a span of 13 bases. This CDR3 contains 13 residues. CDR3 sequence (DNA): TGTGCCAGCACCCTCAGGGGTAGTCAGCCCCAGCATTTT. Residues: CASTLRGSQPQHF.

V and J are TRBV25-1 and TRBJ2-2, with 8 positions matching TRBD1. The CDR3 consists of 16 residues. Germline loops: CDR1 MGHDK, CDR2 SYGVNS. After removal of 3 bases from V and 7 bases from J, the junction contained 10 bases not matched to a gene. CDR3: CASSDEDRDGSGELFF. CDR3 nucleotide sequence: TGTGCCAGCAGTGACGAGGACAGGGACGGTAGCGGGGAGCTGTTTTTT. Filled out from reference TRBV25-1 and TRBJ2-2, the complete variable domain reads EADIYQTPRYLVIGTGKKITLECSQTMGHDKMYWYQQDPGMELHLIHYSYGVNSTEKGDLSSESTVSRIRTEHFPLTLESARPSHTSQYLCASSDEDRDGSGELFFGEGSRLTVL.

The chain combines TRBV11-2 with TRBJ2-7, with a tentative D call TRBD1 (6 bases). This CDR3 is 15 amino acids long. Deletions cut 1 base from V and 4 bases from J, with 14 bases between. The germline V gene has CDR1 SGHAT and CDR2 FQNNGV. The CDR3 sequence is CASSLAQGQVYEQYF. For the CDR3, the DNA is TGTGCCAGCAGCTTAGCTCAGGGACAAGTATACGAGCAGTACTTC.

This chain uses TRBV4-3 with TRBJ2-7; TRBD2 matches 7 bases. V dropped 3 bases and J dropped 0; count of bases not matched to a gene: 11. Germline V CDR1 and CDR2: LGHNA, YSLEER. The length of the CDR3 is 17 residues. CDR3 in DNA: TGCGCCAGCAGCCAGGGGATTTACGGCGGGAGCTCCTACGAGCAGTACTTC. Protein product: CASSQGIYGGSSYEQYF.

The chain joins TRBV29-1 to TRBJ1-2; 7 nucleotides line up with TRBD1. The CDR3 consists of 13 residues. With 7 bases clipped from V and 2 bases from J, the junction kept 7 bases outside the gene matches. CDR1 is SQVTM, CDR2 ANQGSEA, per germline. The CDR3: CSAPADRNYGYTF. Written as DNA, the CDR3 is TGCAGCGCCCCGGCGGACAGGAACTATGGCTACACCTTC.